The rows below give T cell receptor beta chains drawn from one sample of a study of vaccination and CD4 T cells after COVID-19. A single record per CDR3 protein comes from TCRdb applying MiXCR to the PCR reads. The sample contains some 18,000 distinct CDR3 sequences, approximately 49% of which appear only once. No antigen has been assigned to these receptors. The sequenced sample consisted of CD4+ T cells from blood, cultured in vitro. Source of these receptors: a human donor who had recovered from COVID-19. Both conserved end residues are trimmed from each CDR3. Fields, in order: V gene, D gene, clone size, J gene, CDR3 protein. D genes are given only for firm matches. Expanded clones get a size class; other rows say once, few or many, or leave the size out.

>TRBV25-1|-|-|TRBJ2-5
ASTPGVQETQY
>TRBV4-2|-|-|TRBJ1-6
ASSQEWQNSYNSPLH
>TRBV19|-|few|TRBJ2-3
ASSPGGQAITDTQY
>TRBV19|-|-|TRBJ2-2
ASSPPAFSGDTGELF
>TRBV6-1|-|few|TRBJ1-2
ASSGNWVDGYT
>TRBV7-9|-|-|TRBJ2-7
ASSFPTIQQY
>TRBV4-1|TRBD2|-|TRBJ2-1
ASSQDPPLAGKDEQF
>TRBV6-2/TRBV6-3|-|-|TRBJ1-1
ASSGRDPGNTEAF
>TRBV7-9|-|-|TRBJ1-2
ASSPLQGPGYT
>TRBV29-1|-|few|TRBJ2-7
SVERDYEQY
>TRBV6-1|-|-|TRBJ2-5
ASSEWGAGETQY
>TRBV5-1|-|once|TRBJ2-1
ASSSGTYNEQF
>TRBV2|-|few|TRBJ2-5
ASSRRVETQY
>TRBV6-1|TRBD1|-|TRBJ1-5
ASSHDRDAKPQH
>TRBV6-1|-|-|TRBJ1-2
AIGAGRGRADYGYT
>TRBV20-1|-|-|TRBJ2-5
SARAPGQGETQY
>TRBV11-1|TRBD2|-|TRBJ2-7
ASSRLAEADEQY
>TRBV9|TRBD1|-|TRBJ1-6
ASSLGQENSPLH
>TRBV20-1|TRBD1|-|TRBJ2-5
SAPRQGETQY
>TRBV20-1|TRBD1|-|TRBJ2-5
SAGTGGRETQY
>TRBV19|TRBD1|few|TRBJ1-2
ASRSQGAIWGYT
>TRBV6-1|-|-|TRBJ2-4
ASSLNSGRNIQY
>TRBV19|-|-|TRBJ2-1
ASSMMAASYNEQF
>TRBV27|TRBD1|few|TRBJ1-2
ASSPGTGLFLYGYT
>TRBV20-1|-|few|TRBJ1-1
SPGGQGRLSF
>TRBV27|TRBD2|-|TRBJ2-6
ASSSGLAGVIGANVLT
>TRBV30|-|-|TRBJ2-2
AWRYRLDTGELF
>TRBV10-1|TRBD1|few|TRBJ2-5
ASSGDRGPPETQY
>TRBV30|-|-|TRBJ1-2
AWSVPGLGIYGYT
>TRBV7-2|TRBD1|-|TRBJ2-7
ASSFSGTGNHEQY
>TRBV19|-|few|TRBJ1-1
ASSIQEGTEAF
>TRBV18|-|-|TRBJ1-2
ASSPPVTGSDYGYT
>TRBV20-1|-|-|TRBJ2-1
SANRDYNEQF
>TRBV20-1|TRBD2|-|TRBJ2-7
SALGRLAKYEQY
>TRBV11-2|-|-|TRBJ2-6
ASSTGFGSGANVLT
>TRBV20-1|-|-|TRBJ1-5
SAREEGGPQH
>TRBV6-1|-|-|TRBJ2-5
ASRRVGQETQY
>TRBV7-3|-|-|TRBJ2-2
ASSPPRGSNTGELF
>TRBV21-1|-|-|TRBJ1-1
ASSKENRMITEAF
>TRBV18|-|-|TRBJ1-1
ASSPPSTSNTEAF
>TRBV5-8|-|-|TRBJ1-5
ASSLGLGRVGNQPQH
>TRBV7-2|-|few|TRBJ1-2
ASSLDPTGHHGYT
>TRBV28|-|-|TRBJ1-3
ATIGRVLSGNTIY
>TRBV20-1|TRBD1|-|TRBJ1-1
SARVMGGGWNTEAF
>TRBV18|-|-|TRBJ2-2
ASSPSREVEYTGELF
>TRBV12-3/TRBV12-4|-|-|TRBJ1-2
ASSTRRGYGYT
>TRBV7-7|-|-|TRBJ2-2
ASSLGNTGELF
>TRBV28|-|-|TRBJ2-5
ASISGAVGQETQY
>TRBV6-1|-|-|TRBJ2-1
ASLIPSWNEQF
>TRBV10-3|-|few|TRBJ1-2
AISESSNTYYGYT